Listed below are T cell receptor beta chains from one sample, sequenced in a study of blood T cell repertoires in COVID-19. TCRdb keeps only in-frame clones here, not all; method: immunoSEQ multiplex PCR. Found here are 50,000 or so clones, 75% to 90% of them singletons; the top ten hold 50% to 75%. The specimen was peripheral blood. The receptors stem from a man aged 65 to 85 with acute or convalescent COVID-19. CDR3s include the opening cysteine and the closing phenylalanine or tryptophan. Fields, in order: D gene, V gene, clone size, J gene, CDR3 DNA, CDR3 protein. D genes are given only for firm matches. Only some rows state a clone size, as once, few, many or a class for expanded clones.

NA	TRBV28	NA	TRBJ2-7	TGTGCCAGCAGTCCCCAATCGGGACTCCCCTACGAGCAGTACTTC	CASSPQSGLPYEQYF
NA	TRBV28	NA	TRBJ2-6	TGTGCCAGCAGTTCCATGGGGGCGGACAGCTCTGGGGCCAACGTCCTGACTTTC	CASSSMGADSSGANVLTF
NA	TRBV5-6	NA	TRBJ1-4	TGTGCCAGCAGCTTCAGGGCAACTAATGAAAAACTGTTTTTT	CASSFRATNEKLFF
NA	TRBV5-4	NA	TRBJ1-1	TGTGCCAGCAGCTTGATTAGGGCCGGGAGCACTGAAGCTTTCTTT	CASSLIRAGSTEAFF
NA	TRBV3-1/TRBV3-2	NA	TRBJ2-7	TGTGCCAGCAGCCGTCTATACGAGCAGTACTTC	CASSRLYEQYF
TRBD1	TRBV6-5	NA	TRBJ1-3	TGTGCCAGCACACCAAACAGGGGTGTAGGCACCATATATTTT	CASTPNRGVGTIYF
NA	TRBV5-1	few	TRBJ2-2	TGCGCCAGCAGCTTGGAAATCAGGGACACCGGGGAGCTGTTTTTT	CASSLEIRDTGELFF
NA	TRBV20-1	few	TRBJ2-5	TGCAGTGCTGGGATGGAGGGGACCCAGTACTTC	CSAGMEGTQYF
NA	TRBV6-5	NA	TRBJ2-5	TGTGCCAGCAGCGGGGGGCTAGTTAGTGGCGAGACCCAGTACTTC	CASSGGLVSGETQYF
NA	TRBV7-2	NA	TRBJ1-5	TGTGCCAGCAGCCTCCGACAGGGCAATCAGCCCCAGCATTTT	CASSLRQGNQPQHF
TRBD1	TRBV7-9	NA	TRBJ2-4	TGTGCCAGCAGCTTAGCGCCGGGACAGGGGAGAAAAAACATTCAGTACTTC	CASSLAPGQGRKNIQYF
TRBD2	TRBV5-1	NA	TRBJ2-1	TGCGCCAGCAGCGCGACTAGCGGGAGGGCTGGGTCCGATGAGCAGTTCTTC	CASSATSGRAGSDEQFF
NA	TRBV7-3	NA	TRBJ2-2	TGTGCCAGCAGCTTAACGCGGGAGAACACCGGGGAGCTGTTTTTT	CASSLTRENTGELFF
NA	TRBV20-1	NA	TRBJ1-1	TGCAGTGCTAGTACCGGCACTGAAGCTTTCTTT	CSASTGTEAFF
NA	TRBV21-1	NA	TRBJ2-5	TGTGCCAGCAGCAAACAAAAGCGGTTGTACCAAGAGACCCAGTACTTC	CASSKQKRLYQETQYF